Below are 28 T cell receptor beta chains sequenced from a single sample in a study of response to subunit inactivated influenza vaccine. Via MiXCR, TCRdb re-called the RT-PCR reads, giving one row per CDR3 protein. The profile shows over 650,000 distinct CDR3 sequences, 18% of them singletons. The specimen comprised PBMCs from blood, sampled roughly 5 days after vaccination. The receptors originated from a man aged 50 to 60 who received an inactivated influenza vaccine.

The chain joins TRBV28 to TRBJ2-5, with 7 bases matching TRBD1. Trimming removed 2 bases from V and 3 bases from J; junction bases left unmatched: 3. The germline CDR1 and CDR2 sequences are MDHEN and SYDVKM. This CDR3 is built from 14 residues. In nucleotides, the CDR3 is TGTGCCAGCAGTTTACAAGGGACAGAAGAGACCCAGTACTTC. It translates to CASSLQGTEETQYF.

This rearrangement joins TRBV20-1 to TRBJ1-5; tentatively, D is TRBD1 (5 bases). This CDR3 is 13 amino acids long. CDR1 DFQATT and CDR2 SNEGSKA come from the germline V gene (reference sequence). The CDR3 coding sequence is TGCAGCGGGGGGGAAGGGGTTAAGCGGCCCCAGCATTTT. Amino acid sequence: CSGGEGVKRPQHF.

This clonotype appeared a few times. The chain has TRBV4-1 and TRBJ2-1; D is unresolved. Deletions cut 1 base from V and 2 bases from J, with 12 bases between. The CDR3 is made up of 16 amino acids. The germline V gene encodes CDR1 MGHRA and CDR2 YSYEKL. This CDR3 is CASSQAGPSPYNEQFF. The CDR3 nucleotides are TGCGCCAGCAGCCAAGCGGGCCCTTCCCCCTACAATGAGCAGTTCTTC.

The J gene is TRBJ1-5, the V gene TRBV19; 7 positions agree with TRBD1. CDR1 and CDR2 (germline): LNHDA, SQIVND (reference sequence). The CDR3 is made up of 14 amino acids. The J segment lost 3 bases and the V segment lost 7 bases, leaving 6 bases of the junction unmatched. As DNA, the CDR3 is TGTGCCAGTAAGCAGACAGGGAACAATCAGCCCCAGCATTTT. Translation gives CASKQTGNNQPQHF.

The J gene is TRBJ2-7, the V gene TRBV5-1; D gene ambiguous. V was clipped by 0 bases and J by 2 bases, with 6 bases between them. This CDR3 region has 13 residues. Germline loops: CDR1 SGHRS, CDR2 YFSETQ. CDR3 nucleotide sequence: TGCGCCAGCAGCTTGGAATCCACCTACGAGCAGTACTTC. Protein product: CASSLESTYEQYF.

The chain joins TRBV7-9 to TRBJ2-1; either TRBD1 or TRBD2 may fit D (6 bases each). The CDR3 covers 15 residues. Trimming shortened V by 4 bases and J by 6 bases, and 16 bases separated the two germline ends. The germline V gene has CDR1 SEHNR and CDR2 FQNEAQ (reference sequence). In nucleotides, the CDR3 is TGTGCCAGCAGCTCCCAGGGGTCCGGGGGCAATGAGCAGTTCTTC. It specifies CASSSQGSGGNEQFF.

This chain joins TRBV7-2 and TRBJ1-6; TRBD1 agrees at 10 bases. This CDR3 contains 16 residues. Losses at the gene ends were 1 base for V and 8 bases for J; bases not matched to a gene: 5. CDR1 is SGHTA, CDR2 FQGNSA, per germline. The CDR3 nucleotides read TGTGCCAGCAGCTTAGTCCCGGGACAGGGGCATTCACCCCTCCACTTT. Translation gives CASSLVPGQGHSPLHF. Supplemented by reference TRBV7-2 and TRBJ1-6, the full variable domain reads GAGVSQSPSNKVTEKGKDVELRCDPISGHTALYWYRQSLGQGLEFLIYFQGNSAPDKSGLPSDRFSAERTGGSVSTLTIQRTQQEDSAVYLCASSLVPGQGHSPLHFGNGTRLTVT.

This clonotype has a handful of counts. This rearrangement joins TRBV6-5 to TRBJ1-1; no clear D gene. The length of the CDR3 is 11 residues. Germline values: CDR1 MNHEY, CDR2 SVGAGI. With 5 bases removed from V and 8 bases from J, the gap between germline ends came to 9 bases. CDR3 coding DNA: TGTGCCAGCAGTACCACGGCCGAAGCTTTCTTT. Translating gives CASSTTAEAFF.

The V call is TRBV7-9, the J call TRBJ2-5; no clear D. Trimming took 5 bases from V and 4 from J, leaving 14 bases between them. Germline values: CDR1 SEHNR, CDR2 FQNEAQ (reference sequence). This CDR3 has 14 amino acids. The CDR3 nucleotides are TGTGCCAGCAGCCTCCCTGTCCTGGCAGAGACCCAGTACTTC. The encoded protein is CASSLPVLAETQYF.

This clonotype appeared a few times. This rearrangement joins TRBV4-3 to TRBJ2-3; perhaps D is TRBD1 or TRBD2 (6 bases each). The CDR3 runs to 17 residues. The ends were cut back, 0 bases at V and 4 bases at J, with 17 bases in the middle. Germline V CDR1 and CDR2: LGHNA, YSLEER. CDR3 residues: CASSQDYGGLGSDTQYF. The CDR3 region has the DNA TGCGCCAGCAGCCAAGATTATGGGGGGCTAGGGTCAGATACGCAGTATTTT.

This clonotype has ten or more counts. The V and J genes are TRBV5-1 and TRBJ1-2; D call uncertain. The CDR3 sequence is 12 residues long. The V gene's germline CDR1 is SGHRS and CDR2 YFSETQ. Trimming took off 3 bases at V and 6 bases at J, with 9 bases between the two ends. Here the CDR3 reads CASSSDINGYTF. The CDR3 DNA follows: TGCGCCAGCAGCTCAGACATCAATGGCTACACCTTC.

V usage is TRBV10-3 and J usage is TRBJ2-7, with D tentatively TRBD1 (6 bases). V gave up 6 bases and J gave up 0 bases, with 15 bases separating them. The CDR3 is 15 amino acids. Germline values: CDR1 ENHRY, CDR2 SYGVKD. Here the CDR3 reads CAIRTWTVSSYEQYF. The CDR3 DNA is TGTGCCATCAGGACCTGGACAGTGAGCTCCTACGAGCAGTACTTC.

J is TRBJ2-1 and V is TRBV3-1; D not certain. Germline values: CDR1 LGHDT, CDR2 YNNKEL (reference sequence). The CDR3 has 13 amino acids. Trimming stripped 2 bases from V and 7 bases from J, with 9 bases between. Written as DNA, the CDR3 is TGTGCCAGCAGCCAAATAGTTTTGAATGAGCAGTTCTTC. Its protein product is CASSQIVLNEQFF.

CDR3 bases: TGTGCCAGCAGCTGGGGGAGCATGACAAACTATGGCTACACCTTC. Encoded protein: CASSWGSMTNYGYTF. The genes are TRBV7-9 and TRBJ1-2; D possibly corresponds to TRBD1 (5 bases). V gave up 4 bases and J gave up 2 bases, with 14 bases separating them. CDR1 and CDR2 (germline): SEHNR, FQNEAQ (reference sequence). The CDR3 has 15 amino acids.

This clonotype was seen repeatedly, ten times or more. V gene TRBV7-2 combines with J gene TRBJ2-1, with D perhaps TRBD1 (5 bases). V was cut by 1 base and J by 8 bases, with 12 bases left in between. The CDR3 runs to 14 residues. The germline CDR1 and CDR2 sequences are SGHTA and FQGNSA. CDR3 in amino acids: CASSLGQQNDEQFF. The CDR3 region has the DNA TGTGCCAGCAGCTTAGGACAGCAAAACGATGAGCAGTTCTTC.

This clonotype was counted at least ten times. The rearrangement links TRBV10-3 to TRBJ2-7, with D perhaps matching TRBD2 (5 bases). CDR1 and CDR2 from the germline V gene are ENHRY and SYGVKD. The CDR3 spans 12 residues. The ends were cut back, 6 bases at V and 3 bases at J, with 9 bases in the middle. The CDR3 bases are TGTGCCATCAGCCCGGACTTCTACGAGCAGTACTTC. Its translation is CAISPDFYEQYF.

This clonotype was picked up a small number of times. This chain connects TRBV7-2 to TRBJ2-7; 10 nucleotides match TRBD1. Germline loops: CDR1 SGHTA, CDR2 FQGNSA. V gave up 0 bases and J gave up 3 bases; unmatched junction bases: 5. The CDR3 runs 16 residues. The CDR3 region is CASSLAGQGGFYEQYF. CDR3 bases: TGTGCCAGCAGCTTAGCCGGACAGGGGGGATTCTACGAGCAGTACTTC.

This clonotype has just a few counts. The J gene is TRBJ2-2, the V gene TRBV12-3 or TRBV12-4; 8 positions match TRBD1. The CDR3 is 17 residues long. After removal of 1 base from V and 6 bases from J, the junction contained 10 bases not matched to a gene. CDR3 DNA: TGTGCCAGCAGTTTAGTTGGGGCAGGGGGCCGCGCCGGGGAGCTGTTTTTT. Translation gives CASSLVGAGGRAGELFF.

This clonotype came up many times. The chain couples TRBV4-3 to TRBJ2-1; TRBD2 agrees at 9 bases. This CDR3 comprises 16 residues. Germline V CDR1 and CDR2: LGHNA, YSLEER. Germline trimming cut 3 bases from V and 3 bases from J; bases unmatched to any gene: 6. The CDR3 reads CASSQSLAGNYNEQFF. The CDR3 nucleotides are TGCGCCAGCAGCCAGTCCCTAGCGGGAAACTACAATGAGCAGTTCTTC.

This clonotype was seen a few times. The rearrangement uses TRBV29-1 and TRBJ2-3; D perhaps matches TRBD2 (6 bases). Trimming removed 5 bases from V and 1 base from J, with 10 bases in between. The CDR3 runs 13 residues. The germline CDR1 and CDR2 sequences are SQVTM and ANQGSEA. Written as DNA, the CDR3 is TGCAGCGTTCATGGACTACGCACAGATACGCAGTATTTT. Translated, it gives CSVHGLRTDTQYF.

This chain joins TRBV5-1 and TRBJ2-1; D is unresolved. Germline values: CDR1 SGHRS, CDR2 YFSETQ. V dropped 1 base and J dropped 0 bases, with 11 bases sitting between them. This CDR3 has 16 amino acids. In nucleotides, the CDR3 is TGCGCCAGCAGCTTGCAAGGAACCAGCTCCTACAATGAGCAGTTCTTC. Translating gives CASSLQGTSSYNEQFF.

A few counts support this clonotype. The genes are TRBV9 and TRBJ2-5; no clear D gene. CDR3 size: 15 residues. Germline loops: CDR1 SGDLS, CDR2 YYNGEE. The ends were cut back, 0 bases at V and 5 bases at J, with 14 bases in the middle. The CDR3 loop reads CASSVAKGTGETQYF. The CDR3 DNA reads as TGTGCCAGCAGCGTAGCTAAGGGAACGGGCGAGACCCAGTACTTC.

This clonotype was detected a few times. The V call is TRBV29-1, the J call TRBJ2-5; D gene uncertain. The CDR3 consists of 15 residues. Germline V CDR1 and CDR2: SQVTM, ANQGSEA. V was cut by 6 bases and J by 4 bases, with 21 bases left in between. The CDR3 reads CSVGTARLGPETQYF. CDR3 nucleotides: TGCAGCGTCGGAACGGCGAGGCTTGGACCAGAGACCCAGTACTTC.

This clonotype has only a few counts. The gene calls are TRBV18 and TRBJ2-7, with D possibly being TRBD1 (5 bases). The length of the CDR3 is 14 residues. Trimming stripped 6 bases from V and 5 bases from J, with 17 bases between. The germline CDR1 and CDR2 sequences are KGHSH and LQKENI. The CDR3 sequence is CASSSSAGSHEQYF. CDR3 nucleotides: TGTGCCAGCTCCTCCAGTGCAGGGTCCCACGAGCAGTACTTC.

This clonotype was recorded a few times. The rearrangement links TRBV3-1 to TRBJ2-7, with D possibly TRBD2 on 5 matching bases. Trimming left V 4 bases short and J 1 base short, with 17 bases between. The CDR3 runs to 16 residues. CDR1 and CDR2 (germline): LGHDT, YNNKEL (reference sequence). CDR3 nucleotides: TGTGCCAGCAGCCCCGGCTATGGACTTGGATCCTACGAGCAGTACTTC. Protein: CASSPGYGLGSYEQYF.

The chain couples TRBV20-1 to TRBJ2-7; possible D gene TRBD2, 6 bases. CDR3 length: 16 amino acids. V gave up 3 bases and J gave up 2 bases, with 20 bases separating them. Germline V gives CDR1 DFQATT, CDR2 SNEGSKA (reference sequence). The CDR3 loop reads CSASPRTKRAPYEQYF. The CDR3 bases are TGCAGTGCTAGCCCACGGACTAAGCGGGCCCCCTACGAGCAGTACTTC.

The chain has TRBV20-1 and TRBJ2-7; D perhaps matches TRBD2 (7 bases). The V gene lost 2 bases and the J gene lost 0 bases, with 17 bases spanning the gap. Germline-derived CDR1 and CDR2 are DFQATT and SNEGSKA (reference sequence). The CDR3 length is 16 residues. This CDR3 reads CSARMGGGGSSYEQYF. CDR3 bases: TGCAGTGCTAGAATGGGGGGGGGCGGAAGCTCCTACGAGCAGTACTTC.

This clonotype has a single count. This chain uses TRBV5-5 with TRBJ2-5; tentatively, D is TRBD1 (6 bases). CDR3 length: 15 residues. Trimming cost V 0 bases and J 9 bases, with 18 bases left between them. CDR1 is SGHKS and CDR2 is YYEKEE in the germline V gene (reference sequence). Written as DNA, the CDR3 is TGTGCCAGCAGCTTGGGCCGGGACATGTCGTTGGCCCAGTACTTC. Its translation is CASSLGRDMSLAQYF.